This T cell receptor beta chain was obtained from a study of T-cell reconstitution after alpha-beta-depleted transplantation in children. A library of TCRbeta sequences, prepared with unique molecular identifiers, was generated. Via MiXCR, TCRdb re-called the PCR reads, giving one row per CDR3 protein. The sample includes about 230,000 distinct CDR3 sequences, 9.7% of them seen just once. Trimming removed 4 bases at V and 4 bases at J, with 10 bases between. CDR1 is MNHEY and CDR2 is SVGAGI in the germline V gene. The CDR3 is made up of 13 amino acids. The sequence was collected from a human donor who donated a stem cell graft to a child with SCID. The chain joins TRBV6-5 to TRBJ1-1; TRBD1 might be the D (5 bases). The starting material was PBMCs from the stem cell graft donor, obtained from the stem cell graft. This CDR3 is CASSSWGSTEAFF. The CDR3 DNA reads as TGTGCCAGCAGTTCCTGGGGGAGCACTGAAGCTTTCTTT.